The 20 T cell receptor beta chains given below trace back to one sample, sequenced in a study of T cells after yellow fever vaccination. TCRdb called the 5' RACE reads again in MiXCR, with one record for every CDR3 protein. The profile shows under 300,000 distinct CDR3 sequences, 6.9% of them singletons. The sequencing used CD4+ T cells sorted from PBMCs, collected 15 days after the yellow fever booster vaccination. All receptors derive from a man aged 25 to 40 who received the YFV17D yellow fever vaccine.

This clonotype was seen a handful of times. V gene TRBV6-2 or TRBV6-3 combines with J gene TRBJ1-1; 7 bases are shared with TRBD1. V lost 4 bases and J lost 8; bases outside the gene matches: 4. The CDR3 spans 12 residues. Germline values: CDR1 MNHEY, CDR2 SVGEGT. The CDR3 sequence: CASSSPGQEAFF. In DNA form, the CDR3 reads TGTGCCAGCAGTTCGCCGGGACAGGAAGCTTTCTTT.

This clonotype was recorded a few times. The V and J genes are TRBV3-1 and TRBJ1-1, with a tentative D call TRBD1 (5 bases). Germline V lookup: CDR1 LGHDT, CDR2 YNNKEL (reference sequence). V was pared by 3 bases and J by 2 bases, with 16 bases between. This CDR3 has 16 amino acids. CDR3 sequence (DNA): TGTGCCAGCAGCCACCTTTGGGGGACGGATAACACTGAAGCTTTCTTT. Translating gives CASSHLWGTDNTEAFF.

This CDR3 reads CATSELGAGGDNEQFF. The CDR3 DNA is TGTGCCACCAGTGAGTTGGGCGCGGGGGGGGACAATGAGCAGTTCTTC. The V call is TRBV24-1, the J call TRBJ2-1; 9 nucleotides agree with TRBD2. Germline trimming cut 4 bases from V and 5 bases from J; bases unmatched to any gene: 8. CDR1 and CDR2 (germline): KGHDR, SFDVKD. The CDR3 has 16 residues.

The chain couples TRBV3-1 to TRBJ1-5; D unclear. Germline V gives CDR1 LGHDT, CDR2 YNNKEL (reference sequence). V was pared by 5 bases and J by 0 bases, with 11 bases between. The CDR3 loop spans 15 amino acids. The CDR3 region has the DNA TGTGCCAGCAGCGTGGGAGTTACTAGCAATCAGCCCCAGCATTTT. This translates into CASSVGVTSNQPQHF.

This clonotype appeared a single time. Possible read error: a much larger clone is one base away. The chain is built from TRBV27 and TRBJ2-7; the D gene is possibly TRBD2 (5 bases). The CDR3 is 14 amino acids. Germline-derived CDR1 and CDR2 are MNHEY and SMNVEV (reference sequence). CDR3 DNA: TGTGCCACCCGCGGGTTCAGGAGCTCCTACGAGCTGTACTTC. Translation gives CATRGFRSSYELYF.

This clonotype was found many times. CDR3 DNA sequence: TGTGCCAGCAGCTTAGGTGGGCTCTCGGGAGATACGCAGTATTTT. This codes for CASSLGGLSGDTQYF. This chain joins TRBV7-9 and TRBJ2-3; D is unresolved. V dropped 1 base and J dropped 5 bases, with 13 bases sitting between them. CDR3 length: 15 amino acids. Germline assignment: CDR1 SEHNR and CDR2 FQNEAQ (reference sequence).

This clonotype has ten or more counts. This chain links TRBV20-1 with TRBJ2-1; TRBD2 is a possible D gene (6 bases). Trimming removed 1 base at V and 8 bases at J, with 15 bases between. Germline CDR1 is DFQATT and CDR2 is SNEGSKA (reference sequence). CDR3 length: 14 residues. Here the CDR3 DNA reads TGCAGTGCTAGAGTTCCTCCACTAGCCTATGAGCAGTTCTTC. Its translation: CSARVPPLAYEQFF.

This clonotype was seen many times. The rearrangement joins TRBV9 to TRBJ2-1, with a tentative D call TRBD1 (5 bases). Germline CDR1 is SGDLS and CDR2 is YYNGEE. Deletions cut 4 bases from V and 12 bases from J, with 14 bases between. CDR3 length equals 12 residues. In DNA form, the CDR3 reads TGTGCCAGCAGCAAGGACACCAGCAGGCAGTTCTTC. Amino acids: CASSKDTSRQFF.

This clonotype has at least ten counts. The genes are TRBV3-1 and TRBJ2-3; possible D gene TRBD1, 6 bases. In germline, CDR1 is LGHDT, CDR2 YNNKEL (reference sequence). V gave up 8 bases and J gave up 3 bases, with 15 bases separating them. There are 14 residues in the CDR3. CDR3 residues: CASGSSGQTDTQYF. CDR3 sequence (DNA): TGTGCCAGCGGTTCCTCAGGACAGACAGATACGCAGTATTTT.

V usage is TRBV20-1 and J usage is TRBJ2-5; 13 nucleotides align to TRBD2. Germline lookup yields CDR1 DFQATT and CDR2 SNEGSKA (reference sequence). The CDR3 sequence is 14 residues long. The V segment lost 5 bases and the J segment 7 bases; nucleotides outside the gene matches: 7. The CDR3 DNA reads as TGCAGTGCTGGACTAGCGGGAGTGGGAGGGACCCAGTACTTC. Its translation: CSAGLAGVGGTQYF.

This clonotype has more than one count but fewer than ten. One end of the junction is discordant with germline, which a read error may explain. This rearrangement joins TRBV7-9 to TRBJ2-1, with D maybe TRBD2 (5 bases). The CDR3 covers 11 residues. Germline V gene sequence: CDR1 SEHNR, CDR2 FQNEAQ (reference sequence). This chain's CDR3 is CASSEAWRLVF. CDR3 bases: TGTGCCAGCAGCGAAGCTTGGAGGTTGGTCTTC.

This clonotype was recorded a few times. V usage is TRBV7-2 and J usage is TRBJ2-1; D possibly corresponds to TRBD1 (6 bases). Germline lookup yields CDR1 SGHTA and CDR2 FQGNSA. This CDR3 contains 13 residues. Trimming shortened V by 0 bases and J by 10 bases, and 10 bases separated the two germline ends. Here the CDR3 DNA reads TGTGCCAGCAGCTTAGCTGGGGGCGGGGAGCAGTTCTTC. Encoded protein: CASSLAGGGEQFF.

This clonotype was found a few times. This CDR3 reads CAWSHNRGTTKKLFF. CDR3 nucleotides: TGTGCCTGGAGTCACAACAGGGGGACCACTAAAAAACTGTTTTTT. The chain recombines TRBV30 with TRBJ1-4; TRBD1 matches 8 bases. Germline V CDR1 and CDR2: GTSNPN, SVGIG (reference sequence). The CDR3 is 15 residues long. V trimming: 2 bases; J trimming: 9 bases; junction bases outside the gene matches: 11.

This clonotype has more than one count but fewer than ten. The chain has TRBV5-5 and TRBJ2-2, with D hard to call. V was cut by 0 bases and J by 0 bases, with 9 bases left in between. Germline V lookup: CDR1 SGHKS, CDR2 YYEKEE (reference sequence). The CDR3 has 16 amino acids. Here the CDR3 reads CASSLEPRTNTGELFF. In DNA form, the CDR3 reads TGTGCCAGCAGCTTGGAACCTAGGACGAACACCGGGGAGCTGTTTTTT.

This clonotype was counted many times. The gene calls are TRBV7-2 and TRBJ1-1, with D unclear. Trimming stripped 5 bases from V and 4 bases from J, with 17 bases between. CDR1 and CDR2 from the germline V gene are SGHTA and FQGNSA. The CDR3 is 15 amino acids. CDR3 sequence reads: CASSLYIGTPTEAFF. CDR3 bases: TGTGCCAGCAGCCTTTATATCGGAACCCCCACTGAAGCTTTCTTT.

This chain uses TRBV12-3 or TRBV12-4 with TRBJ2-1; perhaps TRBD2 as D (6 bases). V was cut by 6 bases and J by 12 bases, with 18 bases left in between. The CDR3 loop spans 13 amino acids. The chain's CDR3 is CASSPGGYPGQFF. The CDR3 nucleotides are TGTGCCAGCAGCCCCGGGGGATACCCGGGGCAGTTCTTC.

The V gene is TRBV5-6, the J gene TRBJ2-1; D call uncertain. V was trimmed by 4 bases and J by 1 base, leaving 12 bases between them. The CDR3 has 15 amino acids. CDR1 and CDR2 from the germline V gene are SGHDT and YYEEEE. In DNA, the CDR3 is TGTGCCAGCAGCGCACCTGGCGGTTCCTACAATGAGCAGTTCTTC. This sequence encodes CASSAPGGSYNEQFF.

In this sample, this clonotype turned up many times. This chain connects TRBV12-3 or TRBV12-4 to TRBJ2-7; the D is unclear. The ends were cut back, 5 bases at V and 6 bases at J, with 29 bases in the middle. The CDR3 length is 18 residues. CDR3 in amino acids: CASSDSGAAPCFDGEQYF. The CDR3 DNA sequence: TGTGCCAGCAGTGATTCCGGCGCGGCCCCGTGCTTTGACGGCGAGCAGTACTTC.

The chain combines TRBV11-2 with TRBJ2-3; 11 nucleotides line up with TRBD2. J was trimmed by 5 bases and V by 6 bases; bases with no gene match: 10. The CDR3 runs 16 residues. The V gene's germline CDR1 is SGHAT and CDR2 FQNNGV. The CDR3 DNA follows: TGTGCCAGCAGTGACAGACTAGCGGGAAGGCTAGATACGCAGTATTTT. Its translation is CASSDRLAGRLDTQYF.

This clonotype was counted a few times. The rearrangement uses TRBV6-2 or TRBV6-3 and TRBJ2-1, with 7 bases fitting TRBD1. The CDR3 is 15 residues long. The trim removed 6 bases at V and 5 bases at J, leaving 10 bases unmatched. CDR1 and CDR2 (germline): MNHEY, SVGEGT. The CDR3 nucleotides are TGTGCCAGCAGAAAGGGACAGCTTAGGAACAATGAGCAGTTCTTC. Encoded protein: CASRKGQLRNNEQFF.